Reported below is one T cell receptor (beta chain). Its antigen is as yet unknown. Trimming shortened V by 0 bases and J by 2 bases, and 10 bases separated the two germline ends. Germline CDR1 is MNHNY and CDR2 is SVGAGI (reference sequence). The CDR3 sequence is 15 residues long. This sample was taken from a study of shared clonotypes between healthy human individuals. Assay: immunoSEQ multiplex PCR; the TCRdb copy retains only in-frame clones and omits some. The sample shows about 1.5 million clones, roughly 96% of them seen only once. CD4+ cells were split into CD45RA+ naive and CD45RA-negative memory subsets. Overall study results and limits: Genetic and exposure-history diversity was limited by the few donors. Shared clonotypes across all four donors exceeded non-shared ones in generation probability. Naive CD4 clonotypes overlapped across several donors at around 5%.

The sequencing input was naive CD4+ T cells sorted from blood. The subset was: CD45RA+ positively selected. The TCR originated in a man aged 25-45 years in good health. The chain uses TRBV6-6 and TRBJ1-1; D uncertain. The CDR3 reads CASSYSSLTNTEAFF. In nucleotides, the CDR3 is TGTGCCAGCAGTTACTCGAGCCTAACTAACACTGAAGCTTTCTTT.